A selection of T cell receptor beta chains follows, all from one sample in a study of cytotoxic CD8 clonotypes in ibrutinib-treated CLL. Assay used: immunoSEQ multiplex PCR; TCRdb lists only in-frame clones, some missing. The sample includes approximately 200,000 clones, 72% of them seen just once. This specimen was PBMCs, taken after 24 months of ibrutinib treatment. These receptor sequences come from a human donor with chronic lymphocytic leukemia. CDR3s include the opening cysteine and the closing phenylalanine or tryptophan. D genes are given only for firm matches. Clone size is shown for a subset of rows, as once, few, many or a class of expanded clone.

v_call,j_call,d_call,clone_size,cdr3_nt,cdr3_aa
TRBV2,TRBJ1-1,TRBD1,NA,TGTGCCAGCAGAGGGGACAGGGCGAACACTGAAGCTTTCTTT,CASRGDRANTEAFF
TRBV5-6,TRBJ2-3,TRBD2,once,TGTGCCAGCAGCTTGGTCGGACTAGCGGGAGATACGCAGTATTTT,CASSLVGLAGDTQYF
TRBV7-8,TRBJ1-5,NA,NA,TGTGCCAGCAGCTTAGGCAGGAATCAGCCCCAGCATTTT,CASSLGRNQPQHF
TRBV6-5,TRBJ1-2,NA,NA,TGTGCCAGCAGTTACTCGGGGCAGGGGCTGGATGGCTACACCTTC,CASSYSGQGLDGYTF
TRBV6-5,TRBJ2-3,NA,NA,TGTGCCAGCCTCCCTCCGCGGGGTTTGCCAGATACGCAGTATTTT,CASLPPRGLPDTQYF
TRBV4-3,TRBJ1-1,NA,NA,TGCGCCAGCAGCCAAATCGAGGGGGACACTGAAGCTTTCTTT,CASSQIEGDTEAFF
TRBV5-1,TRBJ2-5,TRBD1,NA,TGCGCCAGCAGCTTAGGGACAGGGATCCAAGAGACCCAGTACTTC,CASSLGTGIQETQYF
TRBV7-2,TRBJ2-7,NA,NA,TGTGCCAGCAGCCGACGGGTTAGCGAACACTACGAGCAGTACTTC,CASSRRVSEHYEQYF
TRBV18,TRBJ2-1,NA,NA,TGTGCCAGCTCACAAAAAGCCGCAGGCAATGAGCAGTTCTTC,CASSQKAAGNEQFF
TRBV6-5,TRBJ2-7,NA,NA,TGTGCCAGCAGTATACTAGTTCGGGGGAGCGAGCAGTACTTC,CASSILVRGSEQYF
TRBV5-4,TRBJ2-7,TRBD2,NA,TGTGCCAGCAGCTTAGCGGGAGCCCTCAAGGAGCAGTACTTC,CASSLAGALKEQYF
TRBV2,TRBJ2-3,NA,NA,TGTGCCAGCAGTCAAAATCGGGGTATAAGCACAGATACGCAGTATTTT,CASSQNRGISTDTQYF
TRBV5-1,TRBJ1-1,NA,NA,TGCGCCAGCAGCTCCAGGGGTTGGGACACTGAAGCTTTCTTT,CASSSRGWDTEAFF
TRBV30,TRBJ2-5,NA,NA,TGTGCCTTGGGCCTGGCGGCCGATGAGACCCAGTACTTC,CALGLAADETQYF
TRBV7-3,TRBJ1-3,NA,NA,TGTGCCAGCAGCTTATGTAAACAGACCTCTGGAAACACCATATATTTT,CASSLCKQTSGNTIYF
TRBV19,TRBJ2-1,TRBD2,NA,TGTGCCAGTAGTATGGGGACTAGCGTCAATGAGCAGTTCTTC,CASSMGTSVNEQFF
TRBV11-1,TRBJ2-7,NA,once,TGTGCCTCGGGGTTGGGGTTCTACGAGCAGTACTTC,CASGLGFYEQYF
TRBV5-4,TRBJ2-5,NA,NA,TGTGCCAGCAGCTCCGGGTCTTTGCGAGAGACCCAGTACTTC,CASSSGSLRETQYF
TRBV6-6,TRBJ2-7,NA,NA,TGTGCCAGCAGTTACAGGGGGGTGAGCTACGAGCAGTACTTC,CASSYRGVSYEQYF
TRBV18,TRBJ2-7,TRBD2,NA,TGTGCCAGCTCCCCAACCGGGACTAACTACGAGCAGTACTTC,CASSPTGTNYEQYF
TRBV6-1,TRBJ2-7,NA,NA,TGTGCCAGCAGTAACAGAGGCATCTACGAGCAGTACTTC,CASSNRGIYEQYF
TRBV4-2,TRBJ2-1,TRBD2,NA,TGTGCCAGCAGCCTGGGGCTAGCGGGGATCAATGAGCAGTTCTTC,CASSLGLAGINEQFF
TRBV19,TRBJ2-1,NA,NA,TGTGCCAGTAGTATCATGCCCTCGACTACCTACAATGAGCAGTTCTTC,CASSIMPSTTYNEQFF